What follows are 9 T cell receptor beta chains derived from one specimen sequenced in a study of Graves' ophthalmopathy and Graves' hyperthyroidism. The TCR beta CDR3 regions underwent amplification from RNA transcripts. RT-PCR with HTBI primers came first, then second-round multiplex PCR. TCRdb processed the multiplex PCR reads anew with MiXCR; each CDR3 protein has one entry. The sample contains 400,000 to 500,000 distinct CDR3 sequences, under 25% of which appear only once. Sequencing was performed on peripheral blood. The source of these receptors is a woman under 30 with stable Graves' hyperthyroidism.

V is TRBV28 and J is TRBJ2-2; D might be TRBD2 (6 bases). The CDR3 is made up of 17 amino acids. CDR1 and CDR2 from the germline V gene are MDHEN and SYDVKM. The germline V and J ends were trimmed by 5 bases and 4 bases, with 20 bases remaining between them. The CDR3 bases are TGTGCCAGCAGTCTCTACTGGACTACCCCGGGCACCGGGGAGCTGTTTTTT. This encodes CASSLYWTTPGTGELFF.

The chain recombines TRBV7-8 with TRBJ2-7, with TRBD1 matching over 8 bases. The V segment lost 6 bases and the J segment 0 bases; nucleotides outside the gene matches: 10. Germline loops: CDR1 SGHVS, CDR2 FQNEAQ. The CDR3 has 16 amino acids. The CDR3 loop is CASSSLGQGISYEQYF. CDR3 DNA: TGTGCCAGCAGTTCCCTCGGACAGGGAATCTCCTACGAGCAGTACTTC.

This clonotype was picked up many times. The chain uses TRBV7-9 and TRBJ2-5, with TRBD2 matching 14 bases. The CDR3 runs 16 residues. V trimming: 5 bases; J trimming: 5 bases; junction bases outside the gene matches: 7. Germline V gene data show CDR1 as SEHNR and CDR2 as FQNEAQ (reference sequence). CDR3 DNA: TGTGCCAGCAGCCATGGGACTAGCGGGAGTACGGAGACCCAGTACTTC. Protein product: CASSHGTSGSTETQYF. The full variable domain, with the rest looked up from reference TRBV7-9 and TRBJ2-5, is DTGVSQNPRHKITKRGQNVTFRCDPISEHNRLYWYRQTLGQGPEFLTYFQNEAQLEKSRLLSDRFSAERPKGSFSTLEIQRTEQGDSAMYLCASSHGTSGSTETQYFGPGTRLLVL.

This clonotype showed up many times. The J gene is TRBJ1-5, the V gene TRBV11-2; TRBD1 matches 10 bases. Germline values: CDR1 SGHAT, CDR2 FQNNGV. The CDR3 covers 15 residues. V gave up 5 bases and J gave up 3 bases; unmatched junction bases: 4. Written as DNA, the CDR3 is TGTGCCAGCAGCCCCGGGACAGGGGACAATCAGCCCCAGCATTTT. Translation: CASSPGTGDNQPQHF.

The chain carries TRBV7-2 and TRBJ2-5, with D unresolved. Gene TRBJ2-7 matches the end of the DNA better, so the J call may be wrong. The CDR3 loop spans 16 amino acids. Germline lookup yields CDR1 SGHTA and CDR2 FQGNSA. CDR3: CASSLAQATGSYEQYF. CDR3 sequence (DNA): TGTGCCAGCAGCTTAGCGCAAGCGACCGGCTCCTACGAGCAGTACTTC.

This clonotype was observed at least ten times. This chain connects TRBV7-2 to TRBJ2-5; 14 positions agree with TRBD2. Trimming removed 4 bases from V and 4 bases from J; junction bases left unmatched: 8. Germline assignment: CDR1 SGHTA and CDR2 FQGNSA. The CDR3 loop spans 17 amino acids. The CDR3 loop is CASSSRTSGRFAETQYF. In DNA form, the CDR3 reads TGTGCCAGCAGCTCCAGGACTAGCGGGAGGTTTGCAGAGACCCAGTACTTC.

In its sample, this clonotype was seen many times. This sequence joins TRBV6-5 and TRBJ2-2; tentatively, D is TRBD2 (5 bases). The CDR3 has 14 residues. Trimming stripped 7 bases from V and 7 bases from J, with 16 bases between. Germline V gene data show CDR1 as MNHEY and CDR2 as SVGAGI. The CDR3 loop reads CASTVSSGFGELFF. The CDR3 DNA reads TGTGCCAGCACCGTGTCGAGCGGATTCGGGGAGCTGTTTTTT.

This chain joins TRBV18 and TRBJ1-1; D uncertain. The CDR3 spans 13 residues. With 3 bases removed from V and 11 bases from J, the gap between germline ends came to 16 bases. Germline V gene data show CDR1 as KGHSH and CDR2 as LQKENI. The CDR3 loop reads CASSPGSEISAFF. In nucleotides, the CDR3 is TGTGCCAGCTCACCGGGGTCGGAGATTTCGGCTTTCTTT. Supplemented by reference TRBV18 and TRBJ1-1, the full variable domain reads NAGVMQNPRHLVRRRGQEARLRCSPMKGHSHVYWYRQLPEEGLKFMVYLQKENIIDESGMPKERFSAEFPKEGPSILRIQQVVRGDSAAYFCASSPGSEISAFFGQGTRLTVV.

For this clonotype: Sequence at one end of the junction differs from germline and may be a read error. The V and J genes are TRBV5-4 and TRBJ2-2; 8 bases are a match to TRBD1. Germline loops: CDR1 SGHNT, CDR2 YYREEE (reference sequence). This CDR3 has 16 residues. As DNA, the CDR3 is TGTGCCAGCAGCTTACGGACAGGGCTGAACACCGGGAAGCTGTTTTTT. Its protein is CASSLRTGLNTGKLFF.